The rows below give T cell receptor beta chains drawn from one sample of a study of blood T cell repertoires in COVID-19. Some clones are missing from TCRdb's copy, which holds only in-frame ones; the method was immunoSEQ multiplex PCR. The table shows about 300,000 clones, with 86% occurring only once. Sample: peripheral blood. The receptors stem from a woman aged 45-65 years with acute or convalescent COVID-19. Both conserved end residues are part of each CDR3. A D gene is named only where the DNA matches it firmly. Where a row states a size, it is once, few, many or the class of an expanded clone; other rows omit it.

cdr3_aa: CASSLRDRGYEQYF
cdr3_nt: TGTGCCAGCAGCCTCCGGGACAGGGGATACGAGCAGTACTTC
v_call: TRBV11-3
j_call: TRBJ2-7
d_call: TRBD1
clone_size: -
cdr3_length: 14

cdr3_aa: CASSNTGFPYEQYF
cdr3_nt: TGCGCCAGCAGCAATACAGGGTTCCCCTACGAGCAGTACTTC
v_call: TRBV5-1
j_call: TRBJ2-7
d_call: -
clone_size: many
cdr3_length: 14

cdr3_aa: CATKPVGAAVGGYTF
cdr3_nt: TGTGCCACTAAGCCGGTGGGGGCGGCGGTCGGTGGCTACACCTTC
v_call: TRBV27
j_call: TRBJ1-2
d_call: -
clone_size: -
cdr3_length: 15

cdr3_aa: CASSPGQGRTSTGELFF
cdr3_nt: TGTGCCAGTAGTCCAGGACAGGGCCGAACTTCCACCGGGGAGCTGTTTTTT
v_call: TRBV19
j_call: TRBJ2-2
d_call: TRBD1
clone_size: -
cdr3_length: 17

cdr3_aa: CASSSGDTRPPYEQYF
cdr3_nt: TGTGCCAGCAGTTCCGGGGACACCCGACCCCCCTACGAGCAGTACTTC
v_call: TRBV6-5
j_call: TRBJ2-7
d_call: -
clone_size: once
cdr3_length: 16

cdr3_aa: CASSLGLAGAGQFF
cdr3_nt: TGTGCCAGCAGCCTGGGACTAGCGGGAGCTGGGCAGTTCTTC
v_call: TRBV28
j_call: TRBJ2-1
d_call: TRBD2
clone_size: once
cdr3_length: 14

cdr3_aa: CASSLVGVNRETQYF
cdr3_nt: TGCGCCAGCAGCTTGGTGGGAGTGAACCGCGAGACCCAGTACTTC
v_call: TRBV5-1
j_call: TRBJ2-5
d_call: -
clone_size: -
cdr3_length: 15

cdr3_aa: CASSWPGTASGNTIYF
cdr3_nt: TGTGCCAGCAGTTGGCCCGGGACAGCCTCTGGAAACACCATATATTTT
v_call: TRBV28
j_call: TRBJ1-3
d_call: TRBD1
clone_size: -
cdr3_length: 16

cdr3_aa: CASSLRLAGYNEQFF
cdr3_nt: TGTGCCAGTAGTCTCCGACTAGCGGGCTACAATGAGCAGTTCTTC
v_call: TRBV19
j_call: TRBJ2-1
d_call: TRBD2
clone_size: -
cdr3_length: 15

cdr3_aa: CASRGTSGGYEQYF
cdr3_nt: TGTGCCAGCAGGGGGACTAGCGGGGGCTACGAGCAGTACTTC
v_call: TRBV2
j_call: TRBJ2-7
d_call: TRBD2
clone_size: once
cdr3_length: 14

cdr3_aa: CASSLGRAVVREQFF
cdr3_nt: TGTGCCAGCAGCTTAGGGAGGGCTGTAGTCCGTGAGCAGTTCTTC
v_call: TRBV7-2
j_call: TRBJ2-1
d_call: -
clone_size: few
cdr3_length: 15

cdr3_aa: CSASLGRGGSGGYTF
cdr3_nt: TGCAGTGCTAGTCTCGGACGGGGTGGGTCTGGTGGCTACACCTTC
v_call: TRBV20-1
j_call: TRBJ1-2
d_call: -
clone_size: -
cdr3_length: 15

cdr3_aa: CASSGGRENYGYTF
cdr3_nt: TGTGCCAGCAGCGGTGGCCGGGAAAACTATGGCTACACCTTC
v_call: TRBV7-2
j_call: TRBJ1-2
d_call: -
clone_size: -
cdr3_length: 14

cdr3_aa: CASSFTRAVEDTQYF
cdr3_nt: TGTGCCAGCAGCTTTACGCGGGCCGTGGAGGATACGCAGTATTTT
v_call: TRBV7-2
j_call: TRBJ2-3
d_call: -
clone_size: once
cdr3_length: 15

cdr3_aa: CASSPAQVYEQYF
cdr3_nt: TGTGCCAGCTCACCCGCACAGGTCTACGAGCAGTACTTC
v_call: TRBV18
j_call: TRBJ2-7
d_call: -
clone_size: -
cdr3_length: 13

cdr3_aa: CASSLGLANYEQYF
cdr3_nt: TGTGCCAGCAGCTTAGGACTAGCGAACTACGAGCAGTACTTC
v_call: TRBV7-2
j_call: TRBJ2-7
d_call: TRBD2
clone_size: -
cdr3_length: 14

cdr3_aa: CASSPTGSGNTIYF
cdr3_nt: TGTGCCAGCAGTCCGACAGGGTCTGGAAACACCATATATTTT
v_call: TRBV7-9
j_call: TRBJ1-3
d_call: TRBD1
clone_size: few
cdr3_length: 14

cdr3_aa: CATSRGRGSTEAFF
cdr3_nt: TGTGCCACCAGCAGAGGGCGGGGATCGACTGAAGCTTTCTTT
v_call: TRBV15
j_call: TRBJ1-1
d_call: -
clone_size: -
cdr3_length: 14

cdr3_aa: CASSEAGRKGGRFF
cdr3_nt: TGTGCCAGCAGTGAAGCTGGTCGAAAAGGGGGTCGGTTCTTC
v_call: TRBV6-1
j_call: TRBJ2-1
d_call: -
clone_size: -
cdr3_length: 14

cdr3_aa: CASSLGGLTEAFF
cdr3_nt: TGTGCCAGCAGTTTAGGGGGGCTCACTGAAGCTTTCTTT
v_call: TRBV12-3/TRBV12-4
j_call: TRBJ1-1
d_call: -
clone_size: -
cdr3_length: 13

cdr3_aa: CATSERGLAGGSNEQFF
cdr3_nt: TGTGCCACCAGTGAACGCGGACTAGCGGGAGGGAGCAATGAGCAGTTCTTC
v_call: TRBV24-1
j_call: TRBJ2-1
d_call: TRBD2
clone_size: -
cdr3_length: 17

cdr3_aa: CASTRTGGSTEAFF
cdr3_nt: TGTGCCAGCACAAGGACAGGCGGTTCCACTGAAGCTTTCTTT
v_call: TRBV2
j_call: TRBJ1-1
d_call: TRBD1
clone_size: -
cdr3_length: 14

cdr3_aa: CASSLYDFRDIGYSPLHF
cdr3_nt: TGTGCCAGCAGCTTATACGATTTCCGGGACATTGGGTATTCACCCCTCCACTTT
v_call: TRBV7-6
j_call: TRBJ1-6
d_call: -
clone_size: -
cdr3_length: 18

cdr3_aa: CASSWGQGPTNEKLFF
cdr3_nt: TGTGCCAGCAGTTGGGGACAGGGCCCAACTAATGAAAAACTGTTTTTT
v_call: TRBV6-5
j_call: TRBJ1-4
d_call: TRBD1
clone_size: -
cdr3_length: 16

cdr3_aa: CATSSYRGTNFFSTDTQYF
cdr3_nt: TGTGCCACCAGCTCCTACAGGGGAACCAACTTCTTTAGCACAGATACGCAGTATTTT
v_call: TRBV15
j_call: TRBJ2-3
d_call: TRBD1
clone_size: -
cdr3_length: 19

cdr3_aa: CASSPTWDRGREKLFF
cdr3_nt: TGTGCCAGCAGCCCAACCTGGGACAGGGGGAGGGAAAAACTGTTTTTT
v_call: TRBV7-9
j_call: TRBJ1-4
d_call: TRBD1
clone_size: once
cdr3_length: 16

cdr3_aa: CASSFVGLGQPGGAGSLKNIQYF
cdr3_nt: TGTGCCAGCAGTTTTGTAGGACTGGGCCAGCCTGGCGGGGCAGGATCCCTCAAAAACATTCAGTACTTC
v_call: TRBV27
j_call: TRBJ2-4
d_call: -
clone_size: -
cdr3_length: 23

cdr3_aa: CASRRDTDTQYF
cdr3_nt: TGTGCCAGCAGGAGAGACACAGATACGCAGTATTTT
v_call: TRBV6-5
j_call: TRBJ2-3
d_call: -
clone_size: -
cdr3_length: 12

cdr3_aa: CASSQDQGLRSQETQYF
cdr3_nt: TGTGCCAGCAGCCAAGATCAGGGGCTGCGTAGCCAAGAGACCCAGTACTTC
v_call: TRBV4-2
j_call: TRBJ2-5
d_call: -
clone_size: -
cdr3_length: 17

cdr3_aa: CASSLQGLAGGPETQYF
cdr3_nt: TGTGCCAGCAGCCTCCAGGGACTAGCGGGAGGGCCGGAGACCCAGTACTTC
v_call: TRBV14
j_call: TRBJ2-5
d_call: TRBD2
clone_size: -
cdr3_length: 17

cdr3_aa: CASSLAGAGNTIYF
cdr3_nt: TGTGCCAGCAGCTTAGCAGGGGCGGGAAACACCATATATTTT
v_call: TRBV7-8
j_call: TRBJ1-3
d_call: -
clone_size: -
cdr3_length: 14

cdr3_aa: CASSISGVNNEQFF
cdr3_nt: TGTGCCAGCAGTATTAGCGGGGTTAACAATGAGCAGTTCTTC
v_call: TRBV27
j_call: TRBJ2-1
d_call: TRBD2
clone_size: -
cdr3_length: 14

cdr3_aa: CASSKTGGVQDSAGELFF
cdr3_nt: TGTGCCAGCAGCAAAACTGGAGGGGTTCAAGACAGTGCGGGGGAGCTGTTTTTT
v_call: TRBV21-1
j_call: TRBJ2-2
d_call: -
clone_size: -
cdr3_length: 18

cdr3_aa: CASSPRLLGLAGETGELFF
cdr3_nt: TGTGCCAGCTCACCGCGCCTCTTAGGACTAGCGGGAGAAACCGGGGAGCTGTTTTTT
v_call: TRBV18
j_call: TRBJ2-2
d_call: TRBD2
clone_size: -
cdr3_length: 19

cdr3_aa: CASSWIASGSNVGGETQYF
cdr3_nt: TGTGCCAGCAGCTGGATTGCTAGCGGGAGTAATGTGGGCGGAGAGACCCAGTACTTC
v_call: TRBV5-6
j_call: TRBJ2-5
d_call: TRBD2
clone_size: -
cdr3_length: 19

cdr3_aa: CASSQGGQGASEKLFF
cdr3_nt: TGTGCCAGCAGCCAAGGTGGACAGGGGGCGAGTGAAAAACTGTTTTTT
v_call: TRBV4-2
j_call: TRBJ1-4
d_call: TRBD1
clone_size: -
cdr3_length: 16

cdr3_aa: CSVYVQGQGFTDTQYF
cdr3_nt: TGCAGCGTCTACGTCCAGGGACAGGGCTTCACAGATACGCAGTATTTT
v_call: TRBV29-1
j_call: TRBJ2-3
d_call: TRBD1
clone_size: -
cdr3_length: 16

cdr3_aa: CASNAGSGLGLVQPQHF
cdr3_nt: TGTGCCAGCAACGCAGGGTCGGGTTTAGGTCTCGTTCAGCCCCAGCATTTT
v_call: TRBV28
j_call: TRBJ1-5
d_call: -
clone_size: -
cdr3_length: 17

cdr3_aa: CASRRQGDQPQHF
cdr3_nt: TGTGCCAGCAGGCGACAGGGGGATCAGCCCCAGCATTTT
v_call: TRBV27
j_call: TRBJ1-5
d_call: TRBD1
clone_size: -
cdr3_length: 13

cdr3_aa: CASSFVIDNRGPNSGNTIYF
cdr3_nt: TGTGCCAGCAGTTTCGTAATCGACAACAGGGGGCCTAACTCTGGAAACACCATATATTTT
v_call: TRBV28
j_call: TRBJ1-3
d_call: TRBD1
clone_size: -
cdr3_length: 20

cdr3_aa: CSVESPLGDEQFF
cdr3_nt: TGCAGCGTTGAAAGTCCCCTGGGCGATGAGCAGTTCTTC
v_call: TRBV29-1
j_call: TRBJ2-1
d_call: -
clone_size: -
cdr3_length: 13

cdr3_aa: CASSQYPGQIYEQYF
cdr3_nt: TGCGCCAGCAGCCAATATCCGGGACAAATCTACGAGCAGTACTTC
v_call: TRBV4-1
j_call: TRBJ2-7
d_call: -
clone_size: once
cdr3_length: 15

cdr3_aa: CASSYYSGPFYEQYF
cdr3_nt: TGTGCCAGCAGTTATTACAGCGGGCCCTTCTACGAGCAGTACTTC
v_call: TRBV6-5
j_call: TRBJ2-7
d_call: -
clone_size: -
cdr3_length: 15

cdr3_aa: CASSFAGSVRQPQHF
cdr3_nt: TGTGCCAGCAGTTTCGCCGGGTCGGTCCGACAGCCCCAGCATTTT
v_call: TRBV27
j_call: TRBJ1-5
d_call: -
clone_size: -
cdr3_length: 15

cdr3_aa: CATKGWREYSYNEQFF
cdr3_nt: TGTGCCACCAAAGGATGGCGGGAATATTCCTACAATGAGCAGTTCTTC
v_call: TRBV19
j_call: TRBJ2-1
d_call: -
clone_size: -
cdr3_length: 16

cdr3_aa: CAWSGGGPAYNEQFF
cdr3_nt: TGTGCCTGGAGCGGCGGGGGACCCGCCTACAATGAGCAGTTCTTC
v_call: TRBV30
j_call: TRBJ2-1
d_call: TRBD2
clone_size: -
cdr3_length: 15

cdr3_aa: CASSILNTIYF
cdr3_nt: TGTGCCAGTAGTATCCTGAACACCATATATTTT
v_call: TRBV19
j_call: TRBJ1-3
d_call: -
clone_size: once
cdr3_length: 11

cdr3_aa: CASSFTIIHGYTF
cdr3_nt: TGTGCCAGCAGCTTTACAATTATCCATGGCTACACCTTC
v_call: TRBV7-2
j_call: TRBJ1-2
d_call: -
clone_size: -
cdr3_length: 13

cdr3_aa: CASSVGLATSSYNEQFF
cdr3_nt: TGTGCCAGCAGCGTTGGACTAGCGACTAGCTCCTACAATGAGCAGTTCTTC
v_call: TRBV9
j_call: TRBJ2-1
d_call: TRBD2
clone_size: -
cdr3_length: 17

cdr3_aa: CSVDGGNEQFF
cdr3_nt: TGCAGCGTGGACGGGGGCAATGAGCAGTTCTTC
v_call: TRBV29-1
j_call: TRBJ2-1
d_call: -
clone_size: -
cdr3_length: 11

cdr3_aa: CASSPRLAETADTQYF
cdr3_nt: TGTGCCAGCAGCCCCCGACTAGCAGAAACCGCAGATACGCAGTATTTT
v_call: TRBV9
j_call: TRBJ2-3
d_call: TRBD2
clone_size: -
cdr3_length: 16

cdr3_aa: CASSPRLAGGGYYEQYF
cdr3_nt: TGTGCCAGTAGTCCCCGTCTAGCGGGAGGGGGCTACTACGAGCAGTACTTC
v_call: TRBV19
j_call: TRBJ2-7
d_call: TRBD2
clone_size: -
cdr3_length: 17

cdr3_aa: CASRFQGPDTQYF
cdr3_nt: TGTGCCAGCAGGTTTCAGGGTCCAGATACGCAGTATTTT
v_call: TRBV7-9
j_call: TRBJ2-3
d_call: -
clone_size: -
cdr3_length: 13

cdr3_aa: CASSSSVATNEKLFF
cdr3_nt: TGTGCCAGCAGCTCCTCAGTGGCAACTAATGAAAAACTGTTTTTT
v_call: TRBV5-4
j_call: TRBJ1-4
d_call: -
clone_size: -
cdr3_length: 15

cdr3_aa: CAWSPISGRNEQFF
cdr3_nt: TGTGCCTGGAGTCCGATTAGCGGGAGGAATGAGCAGTTCTTC
v_call: TRBV30
j_call: TRBJ2-1
d_call: TRBD2
clone_size: -
cdr3_length: 14